The clone carrying this T cell receptor beta chain turned up a few times. The data were taken from a study of long-term antiretroviral therapy in people with HIV. The libraries were made with immunoSEQ v3.0 at survey level. Profiling relied on immunoSEQ multiplex PCR, and the TCRdb table lists in-frame clones only, not all of them. The sample has 20,000 to 25,000 clones, 65% to 90% seen once; the top ten hold approximately 12%. CDR3 length: 14 amino acids. V shed 7 bases, J shed 10 bases, and the junction held 11 bases outside the gene matches. Germline V CDR1 and CDR2: SNHLY, FYNNEI. Sequencing used unsorted PBMCs, obtained 0.1 years before starting antiretroviral therapy. This receptor was taken from a man in his forties with HIV. V usage is TRBV2 and J usage is TRBJ1-4, with 8 bases identical to TRBD1. The CDR3 DNA follows: TGTGCCAGCACCTCCGGGACAGGTTCGGGAAAACTGTTTTTT. Translation: CASTSGTGSGKLFF.